Sequencing of this T cell receptor beta chain was carried out in a study of cytotoxic CD8 clonotypes in ibrutinib-treated CLL. Study findings and constraints: Sampling time points were not equivalent between sustained-remission and progressing patients.

Note on this clone: The antigen remains undetermined.

Germline loops: CDR1 ENHRY, CDR2 SYGVKD. Trimming took 2 bases from V and 7 from J; bases not matched to a gene: 7. The CDR3 is 15 amino acids. Assay: immunoSEQ multiplex PCR; the TCRdb copy retains only in-frame clones and omits some. Of some 140,000 clones in the sample, around 93% were seen once. This TCR derives from a human donor with chronic lymphocytic leukemia. The rearrangement joins TRBV10-3 to TRBJ1-1, with 10 bases identical to TRBD1. The sample here was PBMCs, taken after 12 months of ibrutinib treatment. CDR3 amino acids: CAISERGDRGDEAFF. For the CDR3, the DNA is TGTGCCATCAGTGAGCGGGGGGACAGGGGAGATGAAGCTTTCTTT.